The 18 T cell receptor beta chains below come from one sample, sequenced in a study of cytomegalovirus exposure and HLA in healthy donors. PCR was performed using 60 Vbeta and 13 Jbeta primers. Method: immunoSEQ multiplex PCR; TCRdb's copy keeps in-frame clones and lacks some. The profile shows nearly 110,000 clones, over 75% of them singletons. Sequencing was done on a sample of PBMCs. These receptors were obtained from a man aged 25-40 years in good health and CMV-seronegative.

The chain combines TRBV13 with TRBJ2-7; perhaps TRBD2 as D (5 bases). The CDR3 sequence is 16 residues long. CDR1 PRHDT and CDR2 FYEKMQ come from the germline V gene (reference sequence). Trimming removed 5 bases at V and 0 bases at J, with 17 bases between. The CDR3 DNA sequence: TGTGCCAGCAGCCCCGAGTTAGGGAGTTCCTCCTACGAGCAGTACTTC. It specifies CASSPELGSSSYEQYF.

The sample holds a few counts of this clone. The junction and the germline gene differ at one end; a read error may be behind it. The chain links TRBV28 to TRBJ1-5; 10 bases match TRBD1. Germline loops: CDR1 MDHEN, CDR2 SYDVKM. The CDR3 has 15 amino acids. The CDR3 here is CASSPRDRGNQPQHF. The DNA of the CDR3 is TGTGCCAGCAGTCCCCGGGACAGGGGCAACCAGCCCCAGCATTTT.

The rearrangement uses TRBV6-4 and TRBJ1-4; 8 bases align to TRBD1. Germline values: CDR1 MRHNA, CDR2 SNTAGT. Trimming at V came to 3 bases and at J to 7 bases, leaving 7 bases not matched to a gene. The CDR3 is 15 amino acids. CDR3 region: CASSEGSGGGEKLFF. Here the CDR3 DNA reads TGTGCCAGCAGTGAAGGATCAGGGGGCGGTGAAAAACTGTTTTTT.

The chain links TRBV2 to TRBJ2-7; 16 bases fit TRBD2. V lost 6 bases, J lost 4 bases, and 3 bases stayed unmatched. The germline CDR1 and CDR2 sequences are SNHLY and FYNNEI. The CDR3 extends over 15 amino acids. CDR3 sequence (DNA): TGTGCCAGCAGGGGACTAGCGGGGGGGCTATACGAGCAGTACTTC. Translated, it gives CASRGLAGGLYEQYF.

This chain links TRBV30 with TRBJ2-1; TRBD2 agrees at 7 bases. Germline values: CDR1 GTSNPN, CDR2 SVGIG (reference sequence). Germline trimming cut 2 bases from V and 7 bases from J; bases unmatched to any gene: 14. This CDR3 is 16 amino acids long. The CDR3 reads CAWSPLGGGLGNEQFF. In DNA form, the CDR3 reads TGTGCCTGGAGTCCCCTCGGGGGAGGGCTCGGAAATGAGCAGTTCTTC.

The rearrangement links TRBV29-1 to TRBJ2-7; 9 bases align to TRBD1. With 7 bases clipped from V and 1 base from J, the junction kept 5 bases outside the gene matches. CDR3 length equals 13 residues. The germline V gene encodes CDR1 SQVTM and CDR2 ANQGSEA. CDR3 in amino acids: CSARGTGSYEQYF. CDR3 DNA sequence: TGCAGCGCGAGGGGGACAGGGTCCTACGAGCAGTACTTC.

The chain links TRBV6-6 to TRBJ2-7, with 7 bases identical to TRBD2. The V gene end was trimmed by 10 bases and the J gene end by 6 bases; junction bases not matched to a gene: 15. Germline loops: CDR1 MNHNY, CDR2 SVGAGI (reference sequence). The CDR3 has 14 residues. The CDR3 DNA reads TGTGCCACGGAAAGTACTAGCGAAAGTAGCGAGCAGTACTTC. It is translated as CATESTSESSEQYF.

V is TRBV7-3 and J is TRBJ1-2; maybe TRBD1 (6 bases). The CDR3 consists of 12 residues. Germline loops: CDR1 SGHTA, CDR2 FQGTGA. V dropped 6 bases and J dropped 4 bases, with 9 bases sitting between them. The CDR3 spells CASRQGSYGYTF. The CDR3 bases are TGTGCCAGCAGACAGGGATCCTATGGCTACACCTTC.

This sequence joins TRBV28 and TRBJ1-5; D is uncertain. Trimming took off 5 bases at V and 8 bases at J, with 10 bases between the two ends. The CDR3 extends over 12 amino acids. Germline V gene lookup returns CDR1 MDHEN and CDR2 SYDVKM. CDR3 DNA sequence: TGTGCCAGCAGTATGGTCCCGGAGCCCCAGCATTTT. Translation gives CASSMVPEPQHF. Combining the CDR3 with reference TRBV28 and TRBJ1-5 gives the whole variable domain DVKVTQSSRYLVKRTGEKVFLECVQDMDHENMFWYRQDPGLGLRLIYFSYDVKMKEKGDIPEGYSVSREKKERFSLILESASTNQTSMYLCASSMVPEPQHFGDGTRLSIL.

The chain links TRBV10-1 to TRBJ2-7; TRBD1 aligns across 8 bases. From germline, CDR1 is WNHNN and CDR2 SYGVQD (reference sequence). V was clipped by 3 bases and J by 3 bases; unmatched bases: 7. The CDR3 totals 15 residues. The CDR3 sequence is CASSDPGTGVYEQYF. The CDR3 coding sequence is TGCGCCAGCAGTGATCCCGGGACAGGCGTCTACGAGCAGTACTTC.

The chain has TRBV9 and TRBJ2-1; 7 bases map to TRBD2. V lost 4 bases and J lost 8; bases outside the gene matches: 6. CDR3 length equals 13 residues. Germline-derived CDR1 and CDR2 are SGDLS and YYNGEE. The CDR3 DNA follows: TGTGCCAGCAGCTCTAGCGGTACTGATGAGCAGTTCTTC. Its protein is CASSSSGTDEQFF. Variable domain in full (rest from reference TRBV9 and TRBJ2-1): DSGVTQTPKHLITATGQRVTLRCSPRSGDLSVYWYQQSLDQGLQFLIQYYNGEERAKGNILERFSAQQFPDLHSELNLSSLELGDSALYFCASSSSGTDEQFFGPGTRLTVL.

The V gene is TRBV5-5, the J gene TRBJ2-7; D remains unclear. The V gene's germline CDR1 is SGHKS and CDR2 YYEKEE (reference sequence). V was clipped by 1 base and J by 2 bases, with 7 bases between them. CDR3 length: 13 amino acids. In DNA, the CDR3 is TGTGCCAGCAGCTTGATGGGCGCCTACGAGCAGTACTTC. Residues: CASSLMGAYEQYF.

The chain links TRBV7-9 to TRBJ2-5, with 13 bases lining up with TRBD2. The CDR3 runs to 15 residues. The V segment lost 1 base and the J segment 4 bases; nucleotides outside the gene matches: 0. Germline assignment: CDR1 SEHNR and CDR2 FQNEAQ (reference sequence). The CDR3 coding sequence is TGTGCCAGCAGCTTAGGGACTAGCGGGAGAGAGACCCAGTACTTC. It is translated as CASSLGTSGRETQYF.

The rearrangement joins TRBV9 to TRBJ1-1, with TRBD1 identical over 7 bases. This CDR3 region has 14 residues. Trimming removed 5 bases from V and 3 bases from J; junction bases left unmatched: 7. From germline, CDR1 is SGDLS and CDR2 YYNGEE. This chain's CDR3 is CASRYITGDTEAFF. The CDR3 DNA reads TGTGCCAGCAGATATATAACAGGGGACACTGAAGCTTTCTTT.

The J gene is TRBJ2-1, the V gene TRBV6-1; 7 bases are shared with TRBD1. Trimming removed 4 bases from V and 3 bases from J; junction bases left unmatched: 3. The CDR3 totals 14 residues. CDR1 and CDR2 (germline): MNHNS, SASEGT. CDR3 coding DNA: TGTGCCAGCAGTGGACAGGGCGACTACAATGAGCAGTTCTTC. This codes for CASSGQGDYNEQFF.

This clone was observed a single time. The chain joins TRBV28 to TRBJ2-1; D perhaps matches TRBD2 (5 bases). Germline V CDR1 and CDR2: MDHEN, SYDVKM. This CDR3 is built from 16 residues. Trimming shortened V by 3 bases and J by 2 bases, and 14 bases separated the two germline ends. The CDR3 here is CASSLASRTAYNEQFF. CDR3 DNA: TGTGCCAGCAGTTTGGCTAGCAGAACCGCCTACAATGAGCAGTTCTTC.

The J gene is TRBJ2-2, the V gene TRBV9, with D possibly being TRBD1 (6 bases). Germline lookup yields CDR1 SGDLS and CDR2 YYNGEE. This CDR3 spans 15 amino acids. Trimming shortened V by 3 bases and J by 5 bases, and 14 bases separated the two germline ends. CDR3 protein: CASSAPTGPTGELFF. The CDR3, as DNA: TGTGCCAGCAGCGCACCGACAGGTCCGACCGGGGAGCTGTTTTTT.

This chain joins TRBV4-1 and TRBJ1-2; possible D gene TRBD1, 5 bases. Looked up from germline, CDR1 is MGHRA and CDR2 is YSYEKL. V lost 3 bases to trimming and J lost 8 bases, with 19 bases between them. The CDR3 has 15 amino acids. CDR3 protein: CASSHGRGVGSGYTF. CDR3 nucleotide sequence: TGCGCCAGCAGCCATGGCCGGGGGGTCGGGTCGGGCTACACCTTC.